This passage covers 5 T cell receptor beta chains from one sample sequenced in a study of T cells in Graves' hyperthyroidism and ophthalmopathy. TCR beta CDR3 region amplification was performed from RNA transcripts. TCR CDR3 underwent first-round RT-PCR with the HTBI primer set. TCRdb recomputed calls from the multiplex PCR reads with MiXCR, one row per CDR3 protein. The table lists approximately 720,000 distinct CDR3 sequences, approximately 18% of them singletons. The sample was blood. The receptors stem from a woman aged 45-59 years with Graves' hyperthyroidism that later progressed to Graves' ophthalmopathy.

This clonotype was observed a handful of times. The chain has TRBV12-5 and TRBJ1-4; D gene ambiguous. The CDR3 runs 15 residues. Trimming took off 0 bases at V and 7 bases at J, with 12 bases between the two ends. CDR1 is LGHNT and CDR2 is FRNRAP in the germline V gene. The CDR3 spells CASGLVGSPGEKLFF. The CDR3 DNA reads as TGTGCTAGTGGTTTGGTGGGATCGCCCGGTGAAAAACTGTTTTTT.

This clonotype occurred many times. V is TRBV7-2 and J is TRBJ1-1, with a possible D match to TRBD1 (5 bases). Germline CDR1 is SGHTA and CDR2 is FQGNSA. V lost 1 base, J lost 11 bases, and 8 bases lay in between. The CDR3 loop spans 11 amino acids. The CDR3, as DNA: TGTGCCAGCAGCTTAGTGGGGCCGGCTTTCTTT. Protein sequence: CASSLVGPAFF.

This clonotype has a single count. The rearrangement links TRBV13 to TRBJ2-3; 9 bases are shared with TRBD2. The CDR3 contains 17 residues. Per germline, CDR1 PRHDT and CDR2 FYEKMQ (reference sequence). J lost 5 bases, V lost 3 bases, and 12 bases had no gene match. CDR3 protein: CASSLPMRGGGIDTQYF. For the CDR3, the DNA is TGTGCCAGCAGCTTGCCCATGCGGGGGGGCGGGATAGATACGCAGTATTTT.

The rearrangement links TRBV12-3 or TRBV12-4 to TRBJ1-5, with D possibly TRBD1 on 6 matching bases. With 7 bases removed from V and 9 bases from J, the gap between germline ends came to 19 bases. This CDR3 region has 14 residues. The CDR3 DNA reads TGTGCCAGCACAAAGGAAGGGCCACAGGGGCCCCAGCATTTT. Translating it yields CASTKEGPQGPQHF.

There are many counts of this clonotype. The chain uses TRBV27 and TRBJ1-1; 7 nucleotides align to TRBD1. The germline gives CDR1 MNHEY, CDR2 SMNVEV (reference sequence). V shed 5 bases and J 1 base; nucleotides not matched to a gene: 10. The CDR3 has 16 amino acids. In DNA, the CDR3 is TGTGCCAGCAGTACACTACAGGGGTTGTGGAACACTGAAGCTTTCTTT. Its protein is CASSTLQGLWNTEAFF.